The 17 T cell receptor beta chains in this list originate from one sample, sequenced in a study of PD-1 blockade in classical Hodgkin lymphoma. Relapse was seen in all patients after autologous stem cell transplantation, and brentuximab vedotin exposure was variable. Some clones are missing from TCRdb's copy, which holds only in-frame ones; the method was immunoSEQ multiplex PCR. This sample has roughly 70,000 clones, with 71% found just once. The sample consisted of peripheral blood mononuclear cells (PBMCs), taken before the second cycle of nivolumab. The receptors were gathered from a human donor with classical Hodgkin lymphoma.

The chain recombines TRBV30 with TRBJ1-1, with D maybe TRBD1 (6 bases). Germline CDR1 reads GTSNPN; CDR2 reads SVGIG (reference sequence). Trimming cost V 5 bases and J 5 bases, with 21 bases left between them. There are 15 residues in the CDR3. The CDR3 loop reads CAWGSKSGGRTEAFF. The CDR3 nucleotides are TGTGCCTGGGGTTCCAAGAGCGGGGGGCGAACTGAAGCTTTCTTT.

This clone was counted once. This chain joins TRBV5-6 and TRBJ2-2; no definite D call. Per the germline V gene, CDR1 is SGHDT and CDR2 is YYEEEE. This CDR3 is 16 amino acids long. V shed 1 base and J shed 1 base, with 11 bases lying between them. This CDR3 reads CASSLLAEENTGELFF. CDR3 in DNA: TGTGCCAGCAGCTTGCTGGCAGAAGAGAACACCGGGGAGCTGTTTTTT.

This chain joins TRBV5-1 and TRBJ2-6; D unresolved. From germline, CDR1 is SGHRS and CDR2 YFSETQ. V lost 5 bases and J 0 bases, leaving 9 bases between the germline ends. This CDR3 region has 15 residues. The CDR3 spells CASSSDPSGANVLTF. DNA for the CDR3: TGCGCCAGCAGTTCGGATCCCTCTGGGGCCAACGTCCTGACTTTC.

This clone appeared a single time. The chain recombines TRBV27 with TRBJ2-3; 7 bases map to TRBD1. Germline V lookup: CDR1 MNHEY, CDR2 SMNVEV (reference sequence). This CDR3 comprises 16 residues. The trim removed 6 bases at V and 0 bases at J, leaving 9 bases unmatched. CDR3 sequence (DNA): TGTGCCAGCAGCCGAACAGGGGCTTCTAGCACAGATACGCAGTATTTT. Protein: CASSRTGASSTDTQYF.

The V and J genes are TRBV7-7 and TRBJ2-1; 9 positions agree with TRBD1. Per the germline V gene, CDR1 is SSHAT and CDR2 is FNYEAQ (reference sequence). Trimming cost V 5 bases and J 5 bases; bases outside gene matches: 7. This CDR3 is built from 15 residues. The DNA for the CDR3 is TGTGCCAGCAGCGAAGGGACAGGGATAGACAATGAGCAGTTCTTC. Protein product: CASSEGTGIDNEQFF.

This clone has just a few counts. The chain couples TRBV27 to TRBJ1-1; D not resolved. Looked up from germline, CDR1 is MNHEY and CDR2 is SMNVEV (reference sequence). The CDR3 contains 12 residues. Trimming pared 6 bases from V and 7 bases from J, leaving 12 bases between. CDR3 DNA: TGTGCCAGCAGGTCCAATCTCGGTGAAGCTTTCTTT. Protein: CASRSNLGEAFF.

The CDR3 region has the DNA TGCGCCAGCAGCCCGGTCGGATTCGGGAATACTGAAGCTTTCTTT. Its protein is CASSPVGFGNTEAFF. The chain links TRBV5-1 to TRBJ1-1; D is unclear. Trimming removed 4 bases from V and 5 bases from J, with 18 bases in between. The CDR3 runs 15 residues. In germline, CDR1 is SGHRS, CDR2 YFSETQ.

The rearrangement links TRBV19 to TRBJ2-3; perhaps D is TRBD1 or TRBD2 (6 bases each). CDR3 length: 15 residues. The V end lost 6 bases, the J end lost 3 bases, and 16 bases lay between the germline ends. CDR1 is LNHDA, CDR2 SQIVND, per germline (reference sequence). The CDR3 sequence: CASSTGAGATDTQYF. For the CDR3, the DNA is TGTGCCAGTAGCACGGGGGCGGGTGCGACAGATACGCAGTATTTT. Based on the CDR3 plus reference TRBV19 and TRBJ2-3, the full variable domain is DGGITQSPKYLFRKEGQNVTLSCEQNLNHDAMYWYRQDPGQGLRLIYYSQIVNDFQKGDIAEGYSVSREKKESFPLTVTSAQKNPTAFYLCASSTGAGATDTQYFGPGTRLTVL.

The V and J genes are TRBV19 and TRBJ1-2; D remains unclear. CDR3 size: 14 residues. V lost 1 base and J 0 bases, leaving 6 bases between the germline ends. Germline loops: CDR1 LNHDA, CDR2 SQIVND (reference sequence). The CDR3 DNA reads as TGTGCCAGTAGTATAGGGCTTACTAACTATGGCTACACCTTC. This encodes CASSIGLTNYGYTF.

As DNA, the CDR3 is TGTGCCAGCAGCCAAGGGACAGGGCTGAACTATGGCTACACCTTC. Translating gives CASSQGTGLNYGYTF. J is TRBJ1-2 and V is TRBV6-1; 9 positions agree with TRBD1. The trim removed 6 bases at V and 2 bases at J, leaving 7 bases unmatched. This CDR3 comprises 15 residues. The V gene's germline CDR1 is MNHNS and CDR2 SASEGT.

This clone was counted between two and nine times. V and J are TRBV9 and TRBJ1-3; unclear D gene. This CDR3 spans 13 amino acids. Germline V gene lookup returns CDR1 SGDLS and CDR2 YYNGEE. Trimming took off 0 bases at V and 2 bases at J, with 3 bases between the two ends. The chain's CDR3 is CASSVGTGNTIYF. Written as DNA, the CDR3 is TGTGCCAGCAGCGTAGGAACTGGAAACACCATATATTTT.

The sample holds a few counts of this clone. The chain has TRBV28 and TRBJ2-7; D uncertain. The CDR3 consists of 12 residues. The V gene lost 5 bases and the J gene lost 2 bases, with 7 bases spanning the gap. Per germline, CDR1 MDHEN and CDR2 SYDVKM. The CDR3 reads CASSPHAYEQYF. The CDR3 nucleotides are TGTGCCAGCAGTCCTCACGCCTACGAGCAGTACTTC.

This chain's CDR3 is CASRLSNREGHEQYF. For the CDR3, the DNA is TGTGCAAGTCGCTTGAGTAACAGGGAAGGTCACGAGCAGTACTTC. The chain joins TRBV12-2 to TRBJ2-5; the table's D call of TRBD1 was not tested on the DNA. The J call is uncertain, as TRBJ2-7 better fits the DNA end. TRBV12-2 is a known pseudogene. CDR3 length: 15 amino acids.

This clone was recorded once. The J gene is TRBJ1-2, the V gene TRBV5-1; 9 bases map to TRBD1. The CDR3 has 16 residues. Trimming cost V 4 bases and J 4 bases; bases outside gene matches: 11. Germline lookup yields CDR1 SGHRS and CDR2 YFSETQ. For the CDR3, the DNA is TGCGCCAGCAGCCAGACAACAACAGGGGGCGGCTATGGCTACACCTTC. Translating gives CASSQTTTGGGYGYTF. Looking up the rest from reference TRBV5-1 and TRBJ1-2 gives the full variable domain: KAGVTQTPRYLIKTRGQQVTLSCSPISGHRSVSWYQQTPGQGLQFLFEYFSETQRNKGNFPGRFSGRQFSNSRSEMNVSTLELGDSALYLCASSQTTTGGGYGYTFGSGTRLTVV.

This clone was detected a few times. The V gene is TRBV19, the J gene TRBJ1-2, with 9 nucleotides matching TRBD1. CDR3 length: 13 residues. Trimming removed 8 bases from V and 4 bases from J; junction bases left unmatched: 5. Germline V gene data show CDR1 as LNHDA and CDR2 as SQIVND (reference sequence). CDR3 loop: CASSGTGPYGYTF. CDR3 in DNA: TGTGCCAGTTCCGGGACAGGGCCCTATGGCTACACCTTC.

This rearrangement joins TRBV19 to TRBJ1-5; no clear D gene. Trimming removed 5 bases at V and 0 bases at J, with 11 bases between. CDR1 and CDR2 (germline): LNHDA, SQIVND (reference sequence). This CDR3 spans 15 amino acids. The CDR3 DNA reads TGTGCCAGTAGTCCTCTGGGCGGTAGCAATCAGCCCCAGCATTTT. Its translation is CASSPLGGSNQPQHF.

V is TRBV7-9 and J is TRBJ1-5; D unresolved. Germline CDR1 reads SEHNR; CDR2 reads FQNEAQ (reference sequence). V lost 5 bases to trimming and J lost 0 bases, with 11 bases between them. The CDR3 runs to 15 residues. The CDR3 nucleotides are TGTGCCAGCAGCGCTCCCGGCAATAGCAATCAGCCCCAGCATTTT. This codes for CASSAPGNSNQPQHF.